This TCR beta chain was captured in a study of blood T cell repertoires in COVID-19. Study background: Material from acute and convalescent COVID-19 was sourced from the United States, Italy and Spain. From T cells, B-cell-depleted T cells, or PBMCs came the material, which was cDNA or gDNA.

Sequencing used immunoSEQ multiplex PCR; TCRdb keeps in-frame clones, though not all of them. Here the sample spans 300,000 to 350,000 clones, around 88% being singletons. With V trimmed by 6 bases and J by 5 bases, 9 bases remained unmatched. The germline CDR1 and CDR2 sequences are SNHLY and FYNNEI. This CDR3 comprises 16 residues. The TCR comes from a woman in her 30s with COVID-19, enrolled during active disease. Sequencing was performed on peripheral blood. This sequence joins TRBV2 and TRBJ2-3, with TRBD1 matching 12 bases. CDR3 protein: CASSQEGQGAGDTQYF. The CDR3 DNA reads TGTGCCAGCAGCCAGGAGGGACAGGGGGCCGGAGATACGCAGTATTTT.